This entry features one T cell receptor beta chain sequence. This sample was taken from a study of T-cell reconstitution after alpha-beta-depleted transplantation in children. The germline V and J ends were trimmed by 3 bases and 8 bases, with 24 bases remaining between them. The CDR3 covers 18 residues. CDR1 is SGHRS and CDR2 is YFSETQ in the germline V gene. The TCRbeta library was prepared with unique molecular identifiers. TCRdb fed the PCR reads into MiXCR, producing one record per CDR3 protein. The data show about 78,000 distinct CDR3 sequences, with 13% to 15% seen just once and 25% to 35% held by the top ten.

This TCR was recovered from a male patient aged 2-10 years who had a stem cell transplant for acute lymphoblastic leukemia, so the T cells may come from the graft donor. Sequenced here: PBMCs, mostly from graft donor cells, sampled 180 days after TCRalphabeta/CD19-depleted stem cell transplant. The V call is TRBV5-1, the J call TRBJ2-6; tentative D call: TRBD1 (6 bases). CDR3: CASSSSGQLGPRPNVLTF. DNA of the CDR3: TGCGCCAGCAGCTCCTCCGGACAGCTTGGCCCTCGGCCCAACGTCCTGACTTTC.